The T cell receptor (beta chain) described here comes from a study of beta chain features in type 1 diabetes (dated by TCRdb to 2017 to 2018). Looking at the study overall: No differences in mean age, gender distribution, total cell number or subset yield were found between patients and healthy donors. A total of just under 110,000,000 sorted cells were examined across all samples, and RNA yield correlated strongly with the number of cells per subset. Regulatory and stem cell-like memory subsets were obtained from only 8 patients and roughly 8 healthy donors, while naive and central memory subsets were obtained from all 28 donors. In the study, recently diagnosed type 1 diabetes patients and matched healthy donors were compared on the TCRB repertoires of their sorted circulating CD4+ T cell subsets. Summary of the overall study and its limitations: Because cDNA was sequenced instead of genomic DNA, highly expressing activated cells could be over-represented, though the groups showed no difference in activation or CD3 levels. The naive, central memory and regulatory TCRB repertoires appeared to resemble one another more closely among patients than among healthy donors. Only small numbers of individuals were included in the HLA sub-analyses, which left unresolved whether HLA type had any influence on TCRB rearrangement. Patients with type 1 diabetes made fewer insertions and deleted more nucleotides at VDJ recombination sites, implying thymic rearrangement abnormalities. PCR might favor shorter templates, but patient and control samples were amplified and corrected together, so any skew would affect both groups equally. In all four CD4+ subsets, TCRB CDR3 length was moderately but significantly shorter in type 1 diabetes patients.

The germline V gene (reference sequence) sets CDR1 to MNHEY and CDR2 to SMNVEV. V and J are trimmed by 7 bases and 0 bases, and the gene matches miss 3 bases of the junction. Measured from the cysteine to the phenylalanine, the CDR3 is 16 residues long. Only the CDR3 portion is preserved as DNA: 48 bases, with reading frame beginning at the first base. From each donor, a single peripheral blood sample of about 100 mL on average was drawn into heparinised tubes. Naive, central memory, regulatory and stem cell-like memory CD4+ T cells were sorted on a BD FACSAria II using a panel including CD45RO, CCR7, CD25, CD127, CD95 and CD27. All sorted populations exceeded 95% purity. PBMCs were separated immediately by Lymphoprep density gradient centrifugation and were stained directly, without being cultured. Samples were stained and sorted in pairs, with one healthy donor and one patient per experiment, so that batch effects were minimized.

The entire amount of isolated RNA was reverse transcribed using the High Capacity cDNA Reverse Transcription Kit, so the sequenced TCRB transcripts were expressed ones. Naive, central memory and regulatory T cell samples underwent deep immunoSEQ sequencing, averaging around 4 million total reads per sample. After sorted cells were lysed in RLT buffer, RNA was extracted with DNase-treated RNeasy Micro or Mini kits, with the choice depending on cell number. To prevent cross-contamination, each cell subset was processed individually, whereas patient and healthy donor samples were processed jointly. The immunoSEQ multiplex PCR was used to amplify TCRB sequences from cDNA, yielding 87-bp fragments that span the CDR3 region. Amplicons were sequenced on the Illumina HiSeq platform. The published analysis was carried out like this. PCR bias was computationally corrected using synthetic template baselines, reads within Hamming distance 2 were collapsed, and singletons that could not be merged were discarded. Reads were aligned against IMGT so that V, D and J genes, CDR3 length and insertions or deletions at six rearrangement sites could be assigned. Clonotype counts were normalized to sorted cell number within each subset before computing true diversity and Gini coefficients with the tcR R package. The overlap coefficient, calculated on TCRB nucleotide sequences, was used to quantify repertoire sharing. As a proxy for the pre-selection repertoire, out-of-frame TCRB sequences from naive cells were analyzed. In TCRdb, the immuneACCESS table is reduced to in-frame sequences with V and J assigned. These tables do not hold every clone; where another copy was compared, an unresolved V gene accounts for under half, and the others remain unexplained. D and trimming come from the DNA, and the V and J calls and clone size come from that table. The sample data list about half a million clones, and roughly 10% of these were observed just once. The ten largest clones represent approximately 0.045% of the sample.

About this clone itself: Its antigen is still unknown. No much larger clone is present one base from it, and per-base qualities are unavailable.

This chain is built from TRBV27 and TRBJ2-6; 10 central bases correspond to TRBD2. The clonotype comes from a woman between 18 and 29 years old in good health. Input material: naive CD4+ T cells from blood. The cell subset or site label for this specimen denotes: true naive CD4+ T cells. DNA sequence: TGTGCCAGCAAGCTAGCGGGGGCCTCTGGGGCCAACGTCCTGACTTTC. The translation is CASKLAGASGANVLTF.